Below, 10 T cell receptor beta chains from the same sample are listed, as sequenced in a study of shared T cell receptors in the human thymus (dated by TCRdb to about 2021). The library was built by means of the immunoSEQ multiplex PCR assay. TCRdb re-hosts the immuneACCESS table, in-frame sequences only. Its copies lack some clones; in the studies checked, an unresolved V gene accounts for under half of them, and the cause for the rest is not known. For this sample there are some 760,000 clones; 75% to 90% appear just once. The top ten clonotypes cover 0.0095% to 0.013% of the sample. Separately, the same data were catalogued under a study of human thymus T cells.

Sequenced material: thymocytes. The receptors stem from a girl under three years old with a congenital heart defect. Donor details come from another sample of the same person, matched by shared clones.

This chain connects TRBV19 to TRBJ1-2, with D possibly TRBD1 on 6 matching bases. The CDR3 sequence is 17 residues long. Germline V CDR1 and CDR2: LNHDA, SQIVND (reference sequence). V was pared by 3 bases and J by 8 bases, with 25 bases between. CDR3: CASSIFPSRGPGYGYTF. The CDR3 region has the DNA TGTGCCAGTAGTATTTTCCCCTCGCGGGGGCCGGGGTACGGCTACACCTTC.

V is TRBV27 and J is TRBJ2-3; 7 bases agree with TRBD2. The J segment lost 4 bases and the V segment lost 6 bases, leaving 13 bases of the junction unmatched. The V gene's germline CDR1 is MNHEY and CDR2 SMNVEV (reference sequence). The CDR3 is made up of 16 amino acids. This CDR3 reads CASRSYGAGEADTQYF. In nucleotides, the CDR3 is TGTGCCAGCAGATCCTATGGTGCGGGGGAGGCAGATACGCAGTATTTT.

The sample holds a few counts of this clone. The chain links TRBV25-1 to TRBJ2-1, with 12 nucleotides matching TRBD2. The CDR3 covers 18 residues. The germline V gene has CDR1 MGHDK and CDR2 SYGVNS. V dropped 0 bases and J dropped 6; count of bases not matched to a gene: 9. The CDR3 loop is CASSEYYPLAGGGNEQFF. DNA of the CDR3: TGTGCCAGCAGTGAATATTACCCACTAGCGGGGGGCGGCAATGAGCAGTTCTTC.

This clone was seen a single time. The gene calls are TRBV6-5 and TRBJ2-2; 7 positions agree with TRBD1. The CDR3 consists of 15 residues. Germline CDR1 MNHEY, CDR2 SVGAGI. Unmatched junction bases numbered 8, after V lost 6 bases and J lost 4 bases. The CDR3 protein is CASRQTTGATGELFF. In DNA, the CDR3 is TGTGCCAGCAGACAAACTACAGGGGCCACCGGGGAGCTGTTTTTT.

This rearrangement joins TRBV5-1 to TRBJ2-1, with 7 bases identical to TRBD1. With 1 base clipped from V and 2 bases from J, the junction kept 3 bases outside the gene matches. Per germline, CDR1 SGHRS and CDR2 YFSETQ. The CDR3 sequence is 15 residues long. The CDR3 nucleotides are TGCGCCAGCAGCTTGTTAGGGGGCGCCTACAATGAGCAGTTCTTC. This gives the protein CASSLLGGAYNEQFF.

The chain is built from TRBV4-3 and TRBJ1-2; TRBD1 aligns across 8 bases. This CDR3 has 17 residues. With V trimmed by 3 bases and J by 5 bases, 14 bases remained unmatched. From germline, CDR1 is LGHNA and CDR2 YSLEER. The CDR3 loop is CASSQETGAHFAYGYTF. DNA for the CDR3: TGCGCCAGCAGCCAGGAGACAGGGGCGCATTTCGCTTATGGCTACACCTTC.

The CDR3 reads CASSVKTGEYYEQYF. CDR3 DNA: TGTGCCAGCAGCGTAAAGACAGGGGAATACTACGAGCAGTACTTC. The chain is built from TRBV9 and TRBJ2-7; TRBD1 matches 8 bases. The CDR3 runs 15 residues. Germline CDR1 reads SGDLS; CDR2 reads YYNGEE. Trimming removed 1 base from V and 3 bases from J; junction bases left unmatched: 6.

In DNA form, the CDR3 reads TGCGCCAGCAGCTTGGGAAGACTAGCGGGGGGACACCAAGAGACCCAGTACTTC. Protein: CASSLGRLAGGHQETQYF. This chain joins TRBV5-1 and TRBJ2-5, with 13 nucleotides matching TRBD2. The CDR3 has 18 amino acids. Germline V lookup: CDR1 SGHRS, CDR2 YFSETQ. J was trimmed by 0 bases and V by 0 bases; bases with no gene match: 5.

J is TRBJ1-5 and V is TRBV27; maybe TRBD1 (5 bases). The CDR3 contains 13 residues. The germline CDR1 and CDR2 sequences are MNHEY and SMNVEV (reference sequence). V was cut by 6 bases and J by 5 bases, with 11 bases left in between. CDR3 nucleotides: TGTGCCAGCAGGTACCGGGGGGATCAGCCCCAGCATTTT. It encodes CASRYRGDQPQHF.

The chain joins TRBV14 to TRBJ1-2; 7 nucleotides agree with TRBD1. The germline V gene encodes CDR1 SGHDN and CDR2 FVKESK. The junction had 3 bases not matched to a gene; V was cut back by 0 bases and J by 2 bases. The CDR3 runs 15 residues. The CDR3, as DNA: TGTGCCAGCAGCCAAGAGGACAGGCTAAACTATGGCTACACCTTC. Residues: CASSQEDRLNYGYTF.